These T cell receptor beta chains were read from a single sample in a study of blood T cell repertoires in COVID-19. Sequenced by immunoSEQ multiplex PCR; TCRdb stores in-frame clones only, minus some. The data contain around 150,000 clones, 70% to 90% of them singletons. Material: peripheral blood. The source is a man aged 40-49 years with acute or convalescent COVID-19. CDR3s leave out the opening cysteine and the closing phenylalanine or tryptophan. The order of the fields is clone size, V gene, J gene, CDR3 protein. Only part of the rows carry a size: once, few, many, or a class if the clone is expanded.

.	TRBV7-9	TRBJ2-7	ASSYPGQEWDEQY
few	TRBV7-3	TRBJ2-7	ASSLIPSGGFYEQY
.	TRBV11-3	TRBJ1-1	ASSRGGYGAF
.	TRBV6-5	TRBJ2-1	ASSSGLAREQF
.	TRBV15	TRBJ1-2	ATSRDDRVFGYT
.	TRBV9	TRBJ1-6	ASSGGTGTFGSPLH
.	TRBV7-9	TRBJ1-4	ASSSTQGKNEKLF
.	TRBV4-1	TRBJ2-7	ASSPQQGAVRSEQY
few	TRBV6-5	TRBJ1-5	ASRRQVDQPQH
many	TRBV4-1	TRBJ1-5	ASRERVDQPQH
once	TRBV3-1/TRBV3-2	TRBJ1-1	ASSQQQGKAF
.	TRBV30	TRBJ1-5	AWIPRGPLSNQPQH
.	TRBV4-2	TRBJ2-5	ASSPRTSGGVGETQY
few	TRBV7-8	TRBJ2-2	ASSLRRGGPGELF
.	TRBV3-1/TRBV3-2	TRBJ2-3	ASSLGTGGTDTQY
once	TRBV5-4	TRBJ2-1	ASRQALAYNEQF
once	TRBV18	TRBJ1-3	ASSRDSGNTIY
.	TRBV6-4	TRBJ1-2	ASSPSAGNYGYT
.	TRBV4-1	TRBJ1-2	ASSHRVPGQEIYGYT
once	TRBV6-5	TRBJ1-1	ASSNLDRSVEAF
.	TRBV11-2	TRBJ2-1	ASSFPGTGNYNEQF
.	TRBV28	TRBJ2-7	ATSPRGYEQY
.	TRBV9	TRBJ1-3	ASSDGTVGNTIY
few	TRBV5-1	TRBJ1-4	ASSPDNPEKLF
.	TRBV4-3	TRBJ2-7	ASSRGSTGGSSGEQY
.	TRBV28	TRBJ2-7	ASSLWDRLSYEQY
.	TRBV6-5	TRBJ1-5	ASSNSQGGSRPQH
.	TRBV6-5	TRBJ1-5	ASGLTDFNQPQH
.	TRBV13	TRBJ1-1	ASSLAAHTEAF
.	TRBV7-3	TRBJ1-1	ASSPRQGAEAF
.	TRBV9	TRBJ2-2	ASSPLLHTGELF
.	TRBV7-2	TRBJ1-1	ASSLGPTPYTEAF
few	TRBV6-5	TRBJ2-1	ASSWLAGGLNEQF
.	TRBV28	TRBJ1-2	ASSLASRQGDAYGYT
.	TRBV2	TRBJ2-7	ASSTRASSYEQY
.	TRBV19	TRBJ2-7	ASSIDREYEQY
.	TRBV11-2	TRBJ2-7	ASSLRDRDYDQY
.	TRBV4-2	TRBJ2-1	ASSPEPGQGYNEQF
.	TRBV24-1	TRBJ2-1	ATSDSASGGAGYNEQF
.	TRBV20-1	TRBJ2-5	SASSGSIQETQY
.	TRBV4-1	TRBJ1-1	ASSPRDSPMNTEAF
once	TRBV18	TRBJ2-4	ASSPLGQGRGDIQY
few	TRBV29-1	TRBJ1-1	SVERRMNTEAF
.	TRBV30	TRBJ1-3	AWSLQAGNTIY
.	TRBV11-3	TRBJ2-7	ASSPRGPNYEQY
.	TRBV3-1/TRBV3-2	TRBJ1-1	ASSQPGFDTEAF
many	TRBV7-9	TRBJ2-5	ASSRQGSETQY
.	TRBV21-1	TRBJ2-7	ASSNIVGDTAPYEQY
.	TRBV9	TRBJ2-1	ASSLSGGSDNEQF
.	TRBV6-1	TRBJ1-4	ASSEARHSLGGELF
.	TRBV2	TRBJ1-5	ASSEMAAQH